This entry lists 18 T cell receptor beta chains sequenced from one sample in a study of blood T cell repertoires in COVID-19. The data were produced by immunoSEQ multiplex PCR, yet TCRdb's version contains in-frame clones alone and is incomplete. The sample yields 140,000 to 150,000 clones, around 80% seen once. Sample: PBMCs or T cells enriched from blood (not recorded which). Receptors originate from a woman aged 45-60 years who had recovered from COVID-19.

This chain joins TRBV5-4 and TRBJ1-1, with no clear D. The V end was cut by 1 base, the J end by 6 bases, with 10 bases between. There are 13 residues in the CDR3. Germline CDR1 is SGHNT and CDR2 is YYREEE (reference sequence). The CDR3 loop is CASSLPTEPEAFF. CDR3 in DNA: TGTGCCAGCAGCTTGCCTACAGAACCTGAAGCTTTCTTT.

The J gene is TRBJ2-3, the V gene TRBV5-1; 12 bases map to TRBD2. The CDR3 length is 18 residues. Germline V CDR1 and CDR2: SGHRS, YFSETQ. Trimming removed 3 bases from V and 1 base from J; junction bases left unmatched: 9. Here the CDR3 reads CASSSKPRTSGGTDTQYF. The CDR3 DNA is TGCGCCAGCAGCTCAAAACCTAGGACTAGCGGGGGCACAGATACGCAGTATTTT.

The genes are TRBV28 and TRBJ1-4; TRBD1 aligns across 8 bases. V trimming: 6 bases; J trimming: 14 bases; junction bases outside the gene matches: 17. Germline CDR1 is MDHEN and CDR2 is SYDVKM. The CDR3 is 15 residues long. The CDR3 sequence is CASSILGQGKNFLFF. The CDR3 coding sequence is TGTGCCAGCAGCATCCTCGGACAGGGTAAAAACTTCCTGTTTTTT.

The chain has TRBV6-5 and TRBJ1-5; D uncertain. Germline CDR1 reads MNHEY; CDR2 reads SVGAGI. With 0 bases removed from V and 0 bases from J, the gap between germline ends came to 6 bases. The length of the CDR3 is 15 residues. The CDR3 DNA is TGTGCCAGCAGTTACTCGGCAGATAGCAATCAGCCCCAGCATTTT. Encoded protein: CASSYSADSNQPQHF.

A few counts support this clone. This chain links TRBV4-1 with TRBJ2-1, with 10 bases aligning to TRBD2. V gave up 4 bases and J gave up 8 bases; unmatched junction bases: 14. Germline V gene lookup returns CDR1 MGHRA and CDR2 YSYEKL. This CDR3 region has 17 residues. The CDR3 sequence: CASSRQRSGGAPDEQFF. The CDR3 DNA sequence: TGCGCCAGCAGCCGACAAAGGAGCGGGGGGGCTCCAGATGAGCAGTTCTTC.

The chain employs TRBV10-3 and TRBJ1-2; TRBD1 is a possible D gene (6 bases). The germline V gene has CDR1 ENHRY and CDR2 SYGVKD. V was clipped by 0 bases and J by 8 bases, with 10 bases between them. The CDR3 length is 13 residues. CDR3 sequence reads: CAISESDSEGYTF. DNA of the CDR3: TGTGCCATCAGTGAGTCGGACAGCGAGGGCTACACCTTC.

This clone showed up just a few times. The V gene is TRBV28, the J gene TRBJ2-3; TRBD1 matches at 9 bases. The CDR3 is 16 residues long. CDR1 is MDHEN and CDR2 is SYDVKM in the germline V gene. The J segment lost 2 bases and the V segment lost 4 bases, leaving 7 bases of the junction unmatched. Here the CDR3 reads CASSYRTGEATDTQYF. The DNA of the CDR3 is TGTGCCAGCAGTTACCGGACAGGGGAAGCCACAGATACGCAGTATTTT. Full variable domain (missing parts from reference TRBV28 and TRBJ2-3): DVKVTQSSRYLVKRTGEKVFLECVQDMDHENMFWYRQDPGLGLRLIYFSYDVKMKEKGDIPEGYSVSREKKERFSLILESASTNQTSMYLCASSYRTGEATDTQYFGPGTRLTVL.

This chain uses TRBV18 with TRBJ2-5; weak D call: TRBD1 (5 bases). CDR3 size: 14 residues. Deletions cut 3 bases from V and 5 bases from J, with 13 bases between. Germline V gene data show CDR1 as KGHSH and CDR2 as LQKENI. CDR3 sequence reads: CASSPSSGRETQYF. The CDR3 nucleotides read TGTGCCAGCTCACCGTCGTCAGGGCGCGAGACCCAGTACTTC.

The chain combines TRBV7-8 with TRBJ1-5; TRBD1 agrees at 10 bases. Trimming took 5 bases from V and 0 from J; bases not matched to a gene: 7. The CDR3 is 17 amino acids. The germline CDR1 and CDR2 sequences are SGHVS and FQNEAQ. The CDR3 DNA follows: TGTGCCAGCAGCCGGACAGGGGGATATTATAGCAATCAGCCCCAGCATTTT. It translates to CASSRTGGYYSNQPQHF.

The chain joins TRBV6-1 to TRBJ1-1, with 12 bases that match TRBD1. CDR1 and CDR2 (germline): MNHNS, SASEGT. CDR3 length: 15 amino acids. Trimming removed 3 bases from V and 4 bases from J; junction bases left unmatched: 3. The CDR3 sequence: CASSDGTGGGTEAFF. The CDR3 DNA sequence: TGTGCCAGCAGTGACGGGACAGGGGGCGGCACTGAAGCTTTCTTT.

V is TRBV9 and J is TRBJ2-1, with 8 bases fitting TRBD2. The CDR3 loop spans 14 amino acids. Germline V gives CDR1 SGDLS, CDR2 YYNGEE. Trimming cost V 2 bases and J 4 bases; bases outside gene matches: 2. The CDR3 here is CASSVGTRYNEQFF. CDR3 nucleotides: TGTGCCAGCAGCGTCGGGACTAGGTACAATGAGCAGTTCTTC.

A word on this clone: Within the sample, other DNA sequences also encode this same CDR3. V usage is TRBV29-1 and J usage is TRBJ1-1; D is unclear. The CDR3 extends over 10 amino acids. Germline values: CDR1 SQVTM, CDR2 ANQGSEA. V was shortened by 7 bases and J by 1 base, with 4 bases between the two germline ends. The CDR3 nucleotides are TGCAGCGCTCAGAACACTGAAGCTTTCTTT. It encodes CSAQNTEAFF.

This chain connects TRBV12-3 or TRBV12-4 to TRBJ2-1, with D unclear. The V end lost 0 bases, the J end lost 9 bases, and 6 bases lay between the germline ends. The CDR3 is 12 amino acids. The CDR3 coding sequence is TGTGCCAGCAGTTTAGCGCTAGGTGAGCAGTTCTTC. It translates to CASSLALGEQFF.

This chain links TRBV4-2 with TRBJ1-1; a weak D match, TRBD1 (6 bases). This CDR3 has 18 amino acids. Deletions cut 4 bases from V and 3 bases from J, with 24 bases between. Germline V gene sequence: CDR1 LGHNA, CDR2 YNFKEQ. The CDR3 loop is CASSRSQGMSSRDTEAFF. In nucleotides, the CDR3 is TGTGCCAGCAGCCGCTCTCAGGGGATGTCGTCCCGAGACACTGAAGCTTTCTTT.

The CDR3 sequence is CASSRASGAETQYF. In DNA, the CDR3 is TGTGCCAGCAGCAGGGCTAGCGGGGCGGAGACCCAGTACTTC. The rearrangement joins TRBV3-1 (or the pseudogene TRBV3-2) to TRBJ2-5; 9 bases are shared with TRBD2. The junction had 6 bases not matched to a gene; V was cut back by 5 bases and J by 5 bases. Germline lookup yields CDR1 LGHDT and CDR2 YNNKEL (reference sequence). The CDR3 totals 14 residues.

This clone was picked up a small number of times. This sequence joins TRBV7-8 and TRBJ2-5, with D unclear. Trimming cost V 5 bases and J 9 bases, with 13 bases left between them. The germline V gene has CDR1 SGHVS and CDR2 FQNEAQ. The length of the CDR3 is 12 residues. CDR3 sequence: CASSLGFAAQYF. The CDR3 DNA is TGTGCCAGCAGCCTTGGTTTTGCGGCCCAGTACTTC.

This chain uses TRBV5-1 with TRBJ1-2; D possibly corresponds to TRBD1 (5 bases). Trimming removed 0 bases at V and 0 bases at J, with 9 bases between. Germline CDR1 and CDR2: SGHRS and YFSETQ. The CDR3 has 15 amino acids. In nucleotides, the CDR3 is TGCGCCAGCAGCTTGGGTTACAGGACTAACTATGGCTACACCTTC. Residues: CASSLGYRTNYGYTF.

The rearrangement links TRBV13 to TRBJ2-7; no clear D. Per germline, CDR1 PRHDT and CDR2 FYEKMQ (reference sequence). This CDR3 is 13 amino acids long. Trimming pared 3 bases from V and 3 bases from J, leaving 9 bases between. The CDR3 nucleotides are TGTGCCAGCAGCTTTGGCGGTCACTACGAGCAGTACGTC. It yields the protein CASSFGGHYEQYV.